One TCR beta chain is described in this entry. Its target is unknown. The primer mix had 60 Vbeta and 13 Jbeta primers. Sequencing used immunoSEQ multiplex PCR; TCRdb keeps in-frame clones, though not all of them. Its listing shows 65,000 to 95,000 clones. This entry belongs to a study of cytomegalovirus exposure and HLA in healthy donors. Whole-study findings and limits: Across HLA loci, a later analysis found differing TCR association rates, with DRB1 most and HLA-C fewest.

The germline V gene encodes CDR1 SGHNT and CDR2 YYREEE (reference sequence). V lost 3 bases and J lost 3, with 14 bases in between. The CDR3 contains 15 residues. This receptor was identified in a man under 40 in good health and CMV-seronegative. V is TRBV5-4 and J is TRBJ2-3, with D perhaps matching TRBD1 (5 bases). The sequenced sample was PBMCs. The CDR3 sequence is CASSSISGATDTQYF. CDR3 in DNA: TGTGCCAGCAGCTCGATTTCTGGGGCTACAGATACGCAGTATTTT.